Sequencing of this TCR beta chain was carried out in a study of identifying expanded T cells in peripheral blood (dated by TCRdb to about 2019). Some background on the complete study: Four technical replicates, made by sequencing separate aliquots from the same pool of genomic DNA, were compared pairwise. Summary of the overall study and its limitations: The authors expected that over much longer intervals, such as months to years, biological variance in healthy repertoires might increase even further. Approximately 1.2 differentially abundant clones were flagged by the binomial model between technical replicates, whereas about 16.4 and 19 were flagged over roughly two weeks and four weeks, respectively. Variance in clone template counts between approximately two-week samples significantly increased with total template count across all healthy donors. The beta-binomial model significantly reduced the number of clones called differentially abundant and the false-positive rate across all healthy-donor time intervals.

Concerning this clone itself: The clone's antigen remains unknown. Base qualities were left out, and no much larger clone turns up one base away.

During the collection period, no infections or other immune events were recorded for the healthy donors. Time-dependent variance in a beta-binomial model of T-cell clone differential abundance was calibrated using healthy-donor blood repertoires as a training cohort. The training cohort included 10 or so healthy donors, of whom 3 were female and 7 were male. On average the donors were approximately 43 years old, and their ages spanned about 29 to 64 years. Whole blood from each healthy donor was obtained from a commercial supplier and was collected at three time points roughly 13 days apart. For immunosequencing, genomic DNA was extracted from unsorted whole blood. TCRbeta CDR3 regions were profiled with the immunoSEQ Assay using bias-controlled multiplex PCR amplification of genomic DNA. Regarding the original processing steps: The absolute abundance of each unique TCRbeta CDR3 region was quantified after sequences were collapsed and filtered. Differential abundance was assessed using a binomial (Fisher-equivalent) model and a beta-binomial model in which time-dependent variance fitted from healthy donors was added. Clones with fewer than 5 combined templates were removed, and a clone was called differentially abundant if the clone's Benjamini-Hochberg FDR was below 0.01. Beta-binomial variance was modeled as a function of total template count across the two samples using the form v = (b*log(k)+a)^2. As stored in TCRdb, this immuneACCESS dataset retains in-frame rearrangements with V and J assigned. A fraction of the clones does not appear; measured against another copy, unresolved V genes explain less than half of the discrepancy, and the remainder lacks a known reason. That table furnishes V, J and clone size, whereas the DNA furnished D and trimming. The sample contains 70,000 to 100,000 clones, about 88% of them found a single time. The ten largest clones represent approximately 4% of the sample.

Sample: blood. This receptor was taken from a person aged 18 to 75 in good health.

The CDR3 region reads CAWSVPSGGTAGYTF. The DNA sequence is as follows: TGTGCCTGGAGTGTACCCTCCGGGGGTACGGCTGGCTACACCTTC. Here the chain combines TRBV30 and TRBJ1-2, with a tentative D gene TRBD1 over 5 matching bases. The cysteine opens and the phenylalanine closes a CDR3 of 15 amino acids. The CDR3 DNA has 45 bases and is translated from base 1. From a lookup of the germline V gene (reference sequence), CDR1 and CDR2 are GTSNPN and SVGIG. At the junction V is shortened by 0 bases and J by 7 bases, with 18 bases in between.